The rows below give T cell receptor beta chains drawn from one sample of a study of T cell responses to AZD1222 COVID-19 vaccine. Here immunoSEQ multiplex PCR was the method, and the copy in TCRdb shows in-frame clones only, minus some. The table records about 96,000 clones, roughly 90% of them present only once. The input for sequencing was peripheral blood, taken on day 0 of AZD1222 vaccination. These receptors were obtained from an adult in good health. Both conserved end residues are part of each CDR3. Some rows have no size entry. The others give once, few or many, or a class for an expanded clone.

TRBJ2-2 TRBV7-9 . CASSATGMANTGELFF
TRBJ1-2 TRBV30 once CAWSVIQGFVYGYTF
TRBJ2-2 TRBV19 . CASSIAGRGTGELFF
TRBJ1-5 TRBV6-1 . CASSEVWGDQPQHF
TRBJ2-7 TRBV6-2/TRBV6-3 . CASSRGHEQYF
TRBJ2-4 TRBV6-1 . CASSGAKSGVLAKNIQYF
TRBJ2-3 TRBV7-2 once CASSSGGGGEDTQYF
TRBJ2-1 TRBV7-9 once CASSLDPGTSGREGNEQFF
TRBJ2-5 TRBV10-1 . CASTHMTSAKETQYF
TRBJ2-7 TRBV20-1 . CSASSARDLREQYF
TRBJ1-5 TRBV7-2 . CASSSGTALNQPQHF